This passage covers 32 T cell receptor beta chains from one sample sequenced in a study of blood T cell repertoires in COVID-19. Assay: immunoSEQ multiplex PCR; the TCRdb copy retains only in-frame clones and omits some. The profile shows 200,000 to 300,000 clones, over 75% of them singletons. The specimen sequenced was peripheral blood. The origin of the receptors is a woman aged 45-65 years with acute or convalescent COVID-19.

The rearrangement links TRBV28 to TRBJ2-2; D unclear. The germline CDR1 and CDR2 sequences are MDHEN and SYDVKM. CDR3 length: 13 residues. The V and J ends lost 6 bases and 0 bases respectively, with 5 bases between them. The CDR3 DNA reads TGTGCCAGCAGGTCTACGAACACCGGGGAGCTGTTTTTT. Protein product: CASRSTNTGELFF.

The chain couples TRBV9 to TRBJ2-3, with TRBD2 matching over 12 bases. Germline V CDR1 and CDR2: SGDLS, YYNGEE. The CDR3 is 16 amino acids. The ends lost 4 bases at V and 4 bases at J; junction bases unmatched: 7. CDR3 bases: TGTGCCAGCAGCCCCCGGACTAGCGGGAACCCAGATACGCAGTATTTT. It codes for CASSPRTSGNPDTQYF.

This clone came up a few times. The rearrangement links TRBV15 to TRBJ1-5; D not certain. The CDR3 is 15 residues long. CDR1 is LNHNV and CDR2 is YYDKDF in the germline V gene (reference sequence). Trimming pared 3 bases from V and 1 base from J, leaving 10 bases between. The DNA for the CDR3 is TGTGCCACCAGCAGGGGAGATCCAAGCAATCAGCCCCAGCATTTT. It codes for CATSRGDPSNQPQHF.

This chain links TRBV6-5 with TRBJ1-1, with D perhaps matching TRBD1 (6 bases). The CDR3 runs 14 residues. Germline V gene data show CDR1 as MNHEY and CDR2 as SVGAGI. Trimming took 5 bases from V and 1 from J, leaving 11 bases between them. CDR3 region: CASSRWDTNTEAFF. DNA for the CDR3: TGTGCCAGCAGTAGGTGGGACACGAACACTGAAGCTTTCTTT.

The chain employs TRBV10-3 and TRBJ2-1, with a weak D call TRBD2 (6 bases). Germline V gives CDR1 ENHRY, CDR2 SYGVKD. CDR3 length: 17 amino acids. V lost 0 bases and J 2 bases, leaving 14 bases between the germline ends. CDR3 nucleotide sequence: TGTGCCATCAGTGAGTCGGTAGGCGGGATGACCTACAATGAGCAGTTCTTC. Amino acids: CAISESVGGMTYNEQFF.

This rearrangement joins TRBV9 to TRBJ2-1; TRBD1 matches 10 bases. Germline V CDR1 and CDR2: SGDLS, YYNGEE. The V and J ends lost 1 base and 5 bases, in that order; junction bases with no gene match: 6. This CDR3 contains 16 residues. This CDR3 reads CASSVTDRGLNNEQFF. The CDR3 coding sequence is TGTGCCAGCAGCGTAACCGACAGGGGGCTCAACAATGAGCAGTTCTTC.

This chain connects TRBV10-3 to TRBJ2-1, with D perhaps matching TRBD1 (6 bases). Germline-derived CDR1 and CDR2 are ENHRY and SYGVKD. The germline V and J ends were trimmed by 10 bases and 0 bases, with 19 bases remaining between them. CDR3 length: 16 amino acids. The CDR3 is CATYDTQGSSYNEQFF. The CDR3 bases are TGTGCCACCTATGATACCCAGGGGAGCTCCTACAATGAGCAGTTCTTC.

The rearrangement joins TRBV15 to TRBJ2-2; 14 bases fit TRBD2. This CDR3 spans 15 amino acids. Germline CDR1 is LNHNV and CDR2 is YYDKDF (reference sequence). The V gene end was trimmed by 6 bases and the J gene end by 7 bases; junction bases not matched to a gene: 4. The CDR3 bases are TGTGCCACCAGGGCCGGGACTAGCGGGGGCGGGGAGCTGTTTTTT. Protein: CATRAGTSGGGELFF.

The rearrangement uses TRBV18 and TRBJ2-1; D not certain. This CDR3 is 11 amino acids long. Trimming removed 10 bases at V and 4 bases at J, with 8 bases between. The V gene's germline CDR1 is KGHSH and CDR2 LQKENI. The CDR3 bases are TGTGCCACCGGGTTGTACAATGAGCAGTTCTTC. Protein product: CATGLYNEQFF.

The genes are TRBV2 and TRBJ1-4; D might be TRBD1 (5 bases). The CDR3 loop spans 14 amino acids. V was cut by 6 bases and J by 7 bases, with 15 bases left in between. Germline V gives CDR1 SNHLY, CDR2 FYNNEI. The CDR3 loop is CASRTDSWGEKLFF. CDR3 coding DNA: TGTGCCAGCAGGACCGACAGCTGGGGTGAAAAACTGTTTTTT. Looking up the rest from reference TRBV2 and TRBJ1-4 gives the full variable domain: EPEVTQTPSHQVTQMGQEVILRCVPISNHLYFYWYRQILGQKVEFLVSFYNNEISEKSEIFDDQFSVERPDGSNFTLKIRSTKLEDSAMYFCASRTDSWGEKLFFGSGTQLSVL.

The chain employs TRBV19 and TRBJ2-1; D is possibly TRBD2 (6 bases). Germline V CDR1 and CDR2: LNHDA, SQIVND (reference sequence). CDR3 length: 14 amino acids. Between the trimmed V and J ends, which lost 6 bases and 2 bases, there was a span of 11 bases. The CDR3 nucleotides read TGTGCCAGTAGGCCCGGACTAACCTACAATGAGCAGTTCTTC. As protein: CASRPGLTYNEQFF.

DNA for the CDR3: TGTGCTAGTGGTATAACAGGGGCAGATACGCAGTATTTT. This encodes CASGITGADTQYF. The chain has TRBV12-5 and TRBJ2-3; 7 bases line up with TRBD1. The V gene end was trimmed by 5 bases and the J gene end by 4 bases; junction bases not matched to a gene: 3. Germline V CDR1 and CDR2: LGHNT, FRNRAP. This CDR3 has 13 residues.

The V and J genes are TRBV5-4 and TRBJ1-2; no reliable D call. Germline V gene sequence: CDR1 SGHNT, CDR2 YYREEE (reference sequence). V lost 0 bases and J 4 bases, leaving 7 bases between the germline ends. This CDR3 spans 13 amino acids. This CDR3 reads CASSLDEPYGYTF. The CDR3 coding sequence is TGTGCCAGCAGCTTGGACGAGCCCTATGGCTACACCTTC.

The V and J genes are TRBV19 and TRBJ2-3, with 13 bases identical to TRBD2. This CDR3 is built from 17 residues. Trimming at V came to 6 bases and at J to 7 bases, leaving 13 bases not matched to a gene. The germline CDR1 and CDR2 sequences are LNHDA and SQIVND (reference sequence). The CDR3 coding sequence is TGTGCCAGTAGGAGTCTGTGGGGACTAGCGGGATTCTATACGCAGTATTTT. Its protein product is CASRSLWGLAGFYTQYF.

This chain links TRBV29-1 with TRBJ2-7; 13 nucleotides agree with TRBD2. Unmatched junction bases numbered 10, after V lost 5 bases and J lost 3 bases. This CDR3 region has 16 residues. Germline V lookup: CDR1 SQVTM, CDR2 ANQGSEA. CDR3 bases: TGCAGCGTTATCCCGGGACTAGCGGGGAGCCTCTACGAGCAGTACTTC. This gives the protein CSVIPGLAGSLYEQYF.

This clone has only a few counts. This chain uses TRBV19 with TRBJ2-1; TRBD1 might be the D (6 bases). CDR1 is LNHDA, CDR2 SQIVND, per germline (reference sequence). V lost 5 bases and J lost 3, with 11 bases in between. CDR3 size: 14 residues. The CDR3 nucleotides read TGTGCCAGTAGTCCCGGACAGCTCTACAATGAGCAGTTCTTC. This codes for CASSPGQLYNEQFF.

The chain combines TRBV5-4 with TRBJ1-6; 7 nucleotides agree with TRBD1. The trim removed 5 bases at V and 0 bases at J, leaving 5 bases unmatched. The CDR3 is made up of 16 amino acids. Germline CDR1 is SGHNT and CDR2 is YYREEE (reference sequence). The CDR3 nucleotides read TGTGCCAGCAGGGAAGGGGGCAGCTCCTATAATTCACCCCTCCACTTT. It codes for CASREGGSSYNSPLHF.

The rearrangement joins TRBV10-3 to TRBJ2-1; 7 positions match TRBD2. The J segment lost 5 bases and the V segment lost 8 bases, leaving 6 bases of the junction unmatched. Germline values: CDR1 ENHRY, CDR2 SYGVKD. There are 13 residues in the CDR3. The CDR3 coding sequence is TGTGCCATCGTACGCGCGGGGGACAATGAGCAGTTCTTC. The encoded protein is CAIVRAGDNEQFF.

The rearrangement links TRBV6-4 to TRBJ1-2, with D uncertain. Trimming removed 5 bases at V and 7 bases at J, with 20 bases between. The germline gives CDR1 MRHNA, CDR2 SNTAGT. CDR3 size: 15 residues. As DNA, the CDR3 is TGTGCCAGCAGTCAATCGACGACGGGAATTACTGGCTACACCTTC. Translation: CASSQSTTGITGYTF.

The chain has TRBV28 and TRBJ2-5, with 8 positions matching TRBD1. Per the germline V gene, CDR1 is MDHEN and CDR2 is SYDVKM. With V trimmed by 4 bases and J by 4 bases, 8 bases remained unmatched. The CDR3 runs to 15 residues. CDR3 residues: CASSSYRGYRETQYF. The DNA for the CDR3 is TGTGCCAGCAGTTCGTACAGGGGGTATCGAGAGACCCAGTACTTC.

V and J are TRBV4-3 and TRBJ2-7; 7 bases are shared with TRBD1. Germline lookup yields CDR1 LGHNA and CDR2 YSLEER. The CDR3 extends over 14 amino acids. The V segment lost 3 bases and the J segment 3 bases; nucleotides outside the gene matches: 5. The CDR3 loop is CASSHRQGDYEQYF. CDR3 in DNA: TGCGCCAGCAGCCACAGACAGGGCGACTACGAGCAGTACTTC.

V is TRBV5-1 and J is TRBJ2-5; 8 bases fit TRBD2. Germline CDR1 SGHRS, CDR2 YFSETQ. This CDR3 has 15 amino acids. V trimming: 1 base; J trimming: 5 bases; junction bases outside the gene matches: 7. The CDR3 sequence: CASSLYAGGEETQYF. CDR3 coding DNA: TGCGCCAGCAGCTTGTACGCGGGAGGCGAGGAGACCCAGTACTTC.

The chain uses TRBV10-1 and TRBJ2-7; 8 bases line up with TRBD2. The CDR3 loop spans 17 amino acids. CDR1 and CDR2 from the germline V gene are WNHNN and SYGVQD (reference sequence). V shed 7 bases and J 3 bases; nucleotides not matched to a gene: 17. The CDR3 DNA is TGCGCCAGCACTCAGCCCCTCGGGGGCGGGAGGTACTACGAGCAGTACTTC. Its protein is CASTQPLGGGRYYEQYF.

This chain connects TRBV19 to TRBJ1-3; D gene ambiguous. Trimming cost V 5 bases and J 0 bases, with 14 bases left between them. The CDR3 spans 16 residues. Germline CDR1 LNHDA, CDR2 SQIVND (reference sequence). The CDR3, as DNA: TGTGCCAGTAGTGACGGACTGTCTTCCTCTGGAAACACCATATATTTT. Protein: CASSDGLSSSGNTIYF.

The rearrangement joins TRBV27 to TRBJ2-3, with D possibly TRBD1 on 7 matching bases. This CDR3 region has 13 residues. Germline values: CDR1 MNHEY, CDR2 SMNVEV (reference sequence). V was cut by 6 bases and J by 4 bases, with 11 bases left in between. CDR3 DNA: TGTGCCAGCAGCGACAGGGAGGCAGATACGCAGTATTTT. Translating gives CASSDREADTQYF.

The CDR3 sequence: CASSPEAGAYNEQFF. CDR3 nucleotide sequence: TGTGCCAGCAGCCCCGAGGCGGGAGCCTACAATGAGCAGTTCTTC. The rearrangement links TRBV5-4 to TRBJ2-1; 7 bases line up with TRBD2. This CDR3 comprises 15 residues. The germline V gene has CDR1 SGHNT and CDR2 YYREEE (reference sequence). Trimming removed 4 bases from V and 2 bases from J; junction bases left unmatched: 6. The full variable domain, its missing parts supplied by reference TRBV5-4 and TRBJ2-1, is ETGVTQSPTHLIKTRGQQVTLRCSSQSGHNTVSWYQQALGQGPQFIFQYYREEENGRGNFPPRFSGLQFPNYSSELNVNALELDDSALYLCASSPEAGAYNEQFFGPGTRLTVL.

The chain uses TRBV7-9 and TRBJ1-5, with 11 positions matching TRBD1. The CDR3 sequence is 18 residues long. Germline CDR1 SEHNR, CDR2 FQNEAQ (reference sequence). Losses at the gene ends were 4 bases for V and 3 bases for J; bases not matched to a gene: 11. CDR3 region: CASSSYKGQGAVNQPQHF. The CDR3 nucleotides are TGTGCCAGCAGCTCCTACAAAGGACAGGGGGCCGTCAATCAGCCCCAGCATTTT.

The rearrangement joins TRBV4-3 to TRBJ1-2, with D perhaps matching TRBD1 (6 bases). Trimming left V 4 bases short and J 7 bases short, with 13 bases between. The CDR3 runs to 13 residues. Per germline, CDR1 LGHNA and CDR2 YSLEER. This CDR3 reads CASSPRGAGGYTF. The CDR3 nucleotides are TGCGCCAGCAGCCCACGGGGGGCTGGTGGCTACACCTTC.

With respect to this clone: Other DNA sequences in this sample translate to the same CDR3. V is TRBV14 and J is TRBJ1-1; 9 bases map to TRBD1. The CDR3 totals 14 residues. The germline gives CDR1 SGHDN, CDR2 FVKESK. With V trimmed by 4 bases and J by 1 base, 1 base remained unmatched. The CDR3: CASSPQGANTEAFF. The CDR3 coding sequence is TGTGCCAGCAGCCCACAGGGGGCGAACACTGAAGCTTTCTTT. The variable domain in full, completed from reference TRBV14 and TRBJ1-1, reads EAGVTQFPSHSVIEKGQTVTLRCDPISGHDNLYWYRRVMGKEIKFLLHFVKESKQDESGMPNNRFLAERTGGTYSTLKVQPAELEDSGVYFCASSPQGANTEAFFGQGTRLTVV.

V is TRBV7-9 and J is TRBJ2-2; D not resolved. Germline values: CDR1 SEHNR, CDR2 FQNEAQ (reference sequence). V lost 3 bases and J lost 1, with 3 bases in between. The CDR3 has 13 amino acids. The CDR3 loop is CASSFMNTGELFF. In DNA form, the CDR3 reads TGTGCCAGCAGCTTTATGAACACCGGGGAGCTGTTTTTT. Variable domain in full (rest from reference TRBV7-9 and TRBJ2-2): DTGVSQNPRHKITKRGQNVTFRCDPISEHNRLYWYRQTLGQGPEFLTYFQNEAQLEKSRLLSDRFSAERPKGSFSTLEIQRTEQGDSAMYLCASSFMNTGELFFGEGSRLTVL.

The genes are TRBV20-1 and TRBJ2-1; no reliable D call. Looked up from germline, CDR1 is DFQATT and CDR2 is SNEGSKA (reference sequence). V lost 3 bases to trimming and J lost 6 bases, with 9 bases between them. The CDR3 has 12 residues. CDR3 coding DNA: TGCAGTGCTAGTTCCTGGAGCAATGAGCAGTTCTTC. Translation gives CSASSWSNEQFF.

The chain is built from TRBV5-1 and TRBJ2-1, with 7 positions matching TRBD2. Germline CDR1 is SGHRS and CDR2 is YFSETQ. The CDR3 totals 16 residues. V dropped 4 bases and J dropped 7; count of bases not matched to a gene: 14. Written as DNA, the CDR3 is TGCGCCAGCAGCGTGGCATATGGCGGGAGTACGAATGAGCAGTTCTTC. It translates to CASSVAYGGSTNEQFF.